This T cell receptor beta chain was sequenced for a study of beta chain features in type 1 diabetes. Germline V CDR1 and CDR2: SGHAT, FQDESV (reference sequence). The CDR3 extends over 15 amino acids. V lost 1 base, J lost 5 bases, and 4 bases stayed unmatched. General study points: Moderately but significantly shorter TCRB CDR3s were found in Type 1 diabetes patients in all four CD4+ subsets. Shorter templates may be favored by PCR, equally so in patients and controls.

Since all of the isolated RNA was reverse transcribed, expressed TCRB transcripts were what got sequenced. Naive, central memory and regulatory T cell samples averaged around 3.9 million reads. TCRdb's table, derived via immunoSEQ multiplex PCR, lists solely in-frame clones and lacks some. The sample includes roughly 340,000 clones, around an eighth seen only once; the top ten take 0.0095% to 0.011%. Comments on this clone: Its antigen is not known.

The clonotype originates from a woman aged 18-29 years with type 1 diabetes. The genes are TRBV11-1 and TRBJ2-1; TRBD1 matches 8 bases. Sequenced input: naive CD4+ T cells from blood. CDR3 nucleotides: TGTGCCAGCAGCTTAGAGTGGACAGGGAACAATGAGCAGTTCTTC. This translates into CASSLEWTGNNEQFF.